Detailed here is one T cell receptor beta chain. As handled by the study authors: Estimated nucleated cell counts came from reference gene primer amplification. Libraries were prepared by immunoSEQ multiplex PCR; TCRdb keeps only in-frame clonotypes and omits some of them. The DNA gave D and trimming, while V, J and clone size come from that table. Of about 260,000 clones in the sample, more than 85% were seen once. Those enrolled in Seattle joined during active infection and were followed longitudinally afterward. The data are from a study of blood T cell repertoires in COVID-19. For the study at large: Sites in the United States, Italy and Spain provided acute and convalescent COVID-19 samples. Nucleic acid was either cDNA or gDNA, and it came from T cells, B-cell-depleted T cells, or PBMCs.

Trimming left V 4 bases short and J 6 bases short, with 14 bases between. Germline CDR1 SGHKS, CDR2 YYEKEE (reference sequence). There are 13 residues in the CDR3. The sample taken for sequencing was peripheral blood. The receptor was isolated from a person aged 18 to 35 with COVID-19, enrolled during active disease. The genes are TRBV5-5 and TRBJ2-7; possible D gene TRBD1, 5 bases. CDR3 in amino acids: CASSLSAQGEQYF. CDR3 DNA sequence: TGTGCCAGCAGCCTCTCCGCTCAGGGCGAGCAGTACTTC.